A selection of T cell receptor beta chains follows, all from one sample in a study of shared clonotypes between healthy human individuals. Produced via immunoSEQ multiplex PCR; TCRdb's table is partial and in-frame only. The data show around 200,000 clones, about 93% seen once. Material: naive CD4+ T cells sorted from blood. Every receptor here comes from a woman younger than 45 in good health. Both conserved end residues are part of each CDR3. Fields, in order: CDR3 DNA, CDR3 protein, D gene, J gene, clone size, V gene. A D gene is named only where the DNA matches it firmly. Clone size appears in some rows only: once, few, many, or a class for an expanded clone.

TGTGCCAGCAGCTTCCGCCGGGGACCTGCAACTAATGAAAAACTGTTTTTT | CASSFRRGPATNEKLFF | NA | TRBJ1-4 | NA | TRBV11-1
TGTGCCAGTAGTGGGGCGGGAGCTGTGAGTGAGCAGTTCTTC | CASSGAGAVSEQFF | TRBD2 | TRBJ2-1 | NA | TRBV19
TGTGCCAGCAGTGGGGACTTGGGCTATGGCTACACCTTC | CASSGDLGYGYTF | NA | TRBJ1-2 | NA | TRBV2
TGTGCCAGCAGCGACAGGGCGATATTGGATGGCTACACCTTC | CASSDRAILDGYTF | TRBD1 | TRBJ1-2 | once | TRBV28
TGTGCCAGCAGCTTCCTTGGGGCTAATCCCTATAATTCACCCCTCCACTTT | CASSFLGANPYNSPLHF | NA | TRBJ1-6 | NA | TRBV5-6
TGTGCCAGCAGTCGAGGACTAGCGGGAGAAACCGGGGAGCTGTTTTTT | CASSRGLAGETGELFF | TRBD2 | TRBJ2-2 | NA | TRBV6-6
TGTGCCAGCAGCTCCTCCCCCCCCTACGAGCAGTACTTC | CASSSSPPYEQYF | NA | TRBJ2-7 | NA | TRBV11-2
TGCAGCGTGCCGGGCCCCGAGCTGTCAACTAATGAAAAACTGTTTTTT | CSVPGPELSTNEKLFF | NA | TRBJ1-4 | once | TRBV29-1
TGCGCCAGCAGCTCACGGGACAGGGGTCAAGAGACCCAGTACTTC | CASSSRDRGQETQYF | TRBD1 | TRBJ2-5 | once | TRBV5-1
TGTGCCAGCCGACCCAGAGTCAACTCTGGAAACACCATATATTTT | CASRPRVNSGNTIYF | NA | TRBJ1-3 | NA | TRBV19
TGTGCCAGCAGCGAACCGGGACAGGGTTATGGCTACACCTTC | CASSEPGQGYGYTF | TRBD1 | TRBJ1-2 | NA | TRBV14
TGTGCCATCTCAGGGGTCTCTGGAAACACCATATATTTT | CAISGVSGNTIYF | NA | TRBJ1-3 | NA | TRBV2
TGTGCCAGTAGTAAGACTGGGACAGCCGAGCAGTACTTC | CASSKTGTAEQYF | TRBD1 | TRBJ2-7 | NA | TRBV19
TGTGCCAGCAGCCGACTAGCGGGGACCTACGAGCAGTACTTC | CASSRLAGTYEQYF | TRBD2 | TRBJ2-7 | NA | TRBV11-2
TGCGCCAGCAGCTCCTCGGAGGGAAGCTACGAGCAGTACTTC | CASSSSEGSYEQYF | NA | TRBJ2-7 | few | TRBV5-1
TGCGCCAGCAGCTCGGTTAAGGGCGGGAGCTACGAGCAGTACTTC | CASSSVKGGSYEQYF | TRBD2 | TRBJ2-7 | NA | TRBV5-1
TGTGCCAGCAGTTCTCCACCGACAGGAGCCTATGGCTACACCTTC | CASSSPPTGAYGYTF | NA | TRBJ1-2 | NA | TRBV28
TGTGCCAGCAGTTTACAGGGGTGGGCTTTCTTT | CASSLQGWAFF | TRBD1 | TRBJ1-1 | NA | TRBV6-1
TGTGCCACCAGCAGAGAGCAGGCGCAAGGAAACACCATATATTTT | CATSREQAQGNTIYF | NA | TRBJ1-3 | NA | TRBV15
TGTGCCAGTAGTACCCACCGAGGACAGGGGGCGAACTATGGCTACACCTTC | CASSTHRGQGANYGYTF | TRBD1 | TRBJ1-2 | NA | TRBV19
TGTGCCAGTAGTAAGACGGAAATTAGCACAGATACGCAGTATTTT | CASSKTEISTDTQYF | NA | TRBJ2-3 | NA | TRBV19
TGCGCCAGCAGCTTGTCGTTAAGCTCGGGGGCCAACGTCCTGACTTTC | CASSLSLSSGANVLTF | NA | TRBJ2-6 | NA | TRBV5-1
TGTGCCTGGAGTGTACAGGATAACACTGAAGCTTTCTTT | CAWSVQDNTEAFF | NA | TRBJ1-1 | NA | TRBV30